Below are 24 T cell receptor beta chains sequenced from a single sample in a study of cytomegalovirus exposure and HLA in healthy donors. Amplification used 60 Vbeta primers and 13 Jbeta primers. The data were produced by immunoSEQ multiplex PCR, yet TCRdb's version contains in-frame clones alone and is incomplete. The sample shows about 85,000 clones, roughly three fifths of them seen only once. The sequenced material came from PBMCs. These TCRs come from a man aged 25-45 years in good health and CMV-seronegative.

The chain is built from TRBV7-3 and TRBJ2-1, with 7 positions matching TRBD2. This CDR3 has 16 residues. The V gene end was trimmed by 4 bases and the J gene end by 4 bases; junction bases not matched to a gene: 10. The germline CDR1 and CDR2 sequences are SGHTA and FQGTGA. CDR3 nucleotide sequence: TGTGCCAGCAGCTCCAGCGGGGACTCCTCATACAATGAGCAGTTCTTC. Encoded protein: CASSSSGDSSYNEQFF. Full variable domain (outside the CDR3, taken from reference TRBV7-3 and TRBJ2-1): GAGVSQTPSNKVTEKGKYVELRCDPISGHTALYWYRQSLGQGPEFLIYFQGTGAADDSGLPNDRFFAVRPEGSVSTLKIQRTERGDSAVYLCASSSSGDSSYNEQFFGPGTRLTVL.

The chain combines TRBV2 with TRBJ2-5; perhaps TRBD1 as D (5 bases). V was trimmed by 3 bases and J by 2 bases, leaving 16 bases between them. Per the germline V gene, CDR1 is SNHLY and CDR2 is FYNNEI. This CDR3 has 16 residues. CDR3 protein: CASSEEDRPIQETQYF. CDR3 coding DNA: TGTGCCAGCAGTGAGGAAGACAGACCAATACAAGAGACCCAGTACTTC.

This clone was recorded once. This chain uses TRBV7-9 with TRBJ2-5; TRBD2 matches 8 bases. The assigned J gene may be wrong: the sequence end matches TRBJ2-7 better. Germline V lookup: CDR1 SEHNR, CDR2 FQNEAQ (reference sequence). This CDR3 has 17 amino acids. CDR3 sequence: CASSLGVESGRSHEQYF. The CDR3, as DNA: TGTGCCAGCAGCTTAGGGGTGGAGAGCGGGAGATCGCACGAGCAGTACTTC.

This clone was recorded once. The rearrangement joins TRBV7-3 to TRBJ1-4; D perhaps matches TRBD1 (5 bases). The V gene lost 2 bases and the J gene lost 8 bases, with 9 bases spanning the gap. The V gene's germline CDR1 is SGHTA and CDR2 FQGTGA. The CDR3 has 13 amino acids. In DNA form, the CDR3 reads TGTGCCAGCAGCTTAGTAAGGGGAGAAAAACTGTTTTTT. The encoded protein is CASSLVRGEKLFF.

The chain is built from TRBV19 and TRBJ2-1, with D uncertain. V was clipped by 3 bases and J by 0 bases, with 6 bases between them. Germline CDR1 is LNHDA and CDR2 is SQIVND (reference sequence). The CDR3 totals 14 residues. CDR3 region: CASSIHSSYNEQFF. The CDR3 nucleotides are TGTGCCAGTAGTATCCATAGCTCCTACAATGAGCAGTTCTTC.

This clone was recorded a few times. The CDR3, as DNA: TGTGCCAGCAGCTCACTAGCGGGGGGGCCGTCGGATACGCAGTATTTT. It specifies CASSSLAGGPSDTQYF. This chain joins TRBV7-9 and TRBJ2-3; 13 bases map to TRBD2. The J segment lost 6 bases and the V segment lost 4 bases, leaving 7 bases of the junction unmatched. This CDR3 is built from 16 residues. Germline-derived CDR1 and CDR2 are SEHNR and FQNEAQ (reference sequence). The full variable domain, rest sourced from reference TRBV7-9 and TRBJ2-3, is DTGVSQNPRHKITKRGQNVTFRCDPISEHNRLYWYRQTLGQGPEFLTYFQNEAQLEKSRLLSDRFSAERPKGSFSTLEIQRTEQGDSAMYLCASSSLAGGPSDTQYFGPGTRLTVL.

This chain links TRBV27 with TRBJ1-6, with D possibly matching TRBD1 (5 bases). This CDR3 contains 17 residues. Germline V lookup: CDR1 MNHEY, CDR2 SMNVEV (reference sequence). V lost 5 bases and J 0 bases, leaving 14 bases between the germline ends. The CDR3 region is CASSTPTASSYNSPLHF. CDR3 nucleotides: TGTGCCAGCAGTACTCCGACAGCCAGCTCCTATAATTCACCCCTCCACTTT.

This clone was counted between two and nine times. The CDR3 DNA sequence: TGTGCCAGCAGCCCCTCGGGACAGTCCTACTACGAGCAGTACTTC. Protein sequence: CASSPSGQSYYEQYF. V and J are TRBV7-9 and TRBJ2-7, with TRBD1 matching 7 bases. After removal of 5 bases from V and 3 bases from J, the junction contained 10 bases not matched to a gene. The CDR3 sequence is 15 residues long. The germline gives CDR1 SEHNR, CDR2 FQNEAQ (reference sequence).

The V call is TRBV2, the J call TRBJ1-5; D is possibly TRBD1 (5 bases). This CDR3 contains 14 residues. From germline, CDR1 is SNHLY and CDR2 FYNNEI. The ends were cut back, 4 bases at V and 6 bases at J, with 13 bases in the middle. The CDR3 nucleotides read TGTGCCAGCAGTGGGGGGGTGGGAATTCAGCCCCAGCATTTT. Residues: CASSGGVGIQPQHF.

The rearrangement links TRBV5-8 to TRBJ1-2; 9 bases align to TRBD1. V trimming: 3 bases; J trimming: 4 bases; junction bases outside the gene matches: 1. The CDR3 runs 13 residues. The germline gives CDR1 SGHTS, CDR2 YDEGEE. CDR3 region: CASSWTGAYGYTF. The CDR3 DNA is TGTGCCAGCAGCTGGACAGGGGCCTATGGCTACACCTTC.

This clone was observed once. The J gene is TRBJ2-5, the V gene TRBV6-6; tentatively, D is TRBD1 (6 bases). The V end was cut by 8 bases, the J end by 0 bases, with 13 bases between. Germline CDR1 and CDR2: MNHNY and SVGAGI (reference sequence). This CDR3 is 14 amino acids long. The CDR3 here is CASSWGRNQETQYF. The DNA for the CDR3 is TGTGCCAGCTCCTGGGGGCGGAACCAAGAGACCCAGTACTTC.

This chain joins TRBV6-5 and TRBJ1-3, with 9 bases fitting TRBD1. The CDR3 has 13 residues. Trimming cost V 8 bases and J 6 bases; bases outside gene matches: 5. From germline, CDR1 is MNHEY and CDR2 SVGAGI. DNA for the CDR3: TGTGCCAGCGGACAGGGGCTAGTAAACACCATATATTTT. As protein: CASGQGLVNTIYF.

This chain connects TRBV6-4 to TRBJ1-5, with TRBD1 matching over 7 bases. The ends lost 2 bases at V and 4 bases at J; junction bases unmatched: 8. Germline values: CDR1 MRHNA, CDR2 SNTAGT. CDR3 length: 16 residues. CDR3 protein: CASSDPDRDSNQPQHF. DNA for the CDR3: TGTGCCAGCAGTGACCCAGACAGGGACTCTAATCAGCCCCAGCATTTT.

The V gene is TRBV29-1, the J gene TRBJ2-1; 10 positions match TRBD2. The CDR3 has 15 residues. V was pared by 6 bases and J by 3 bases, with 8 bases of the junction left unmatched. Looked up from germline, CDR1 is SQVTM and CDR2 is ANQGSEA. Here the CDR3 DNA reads TGCAGCGTGGGCTTAGCGGGGGGCCGCTACAATGAGCAGTTCTTC. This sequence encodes CSVGLAGGRYNEQFF.

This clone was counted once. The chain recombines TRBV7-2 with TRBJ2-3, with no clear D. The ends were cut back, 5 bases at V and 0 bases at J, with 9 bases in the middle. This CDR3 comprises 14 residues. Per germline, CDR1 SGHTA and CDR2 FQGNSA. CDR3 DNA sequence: TGTGCCAGCAGCAAACTAACTAGCACAGATACGCAGTATTTT. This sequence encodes CASSKLTSTDTQYF.

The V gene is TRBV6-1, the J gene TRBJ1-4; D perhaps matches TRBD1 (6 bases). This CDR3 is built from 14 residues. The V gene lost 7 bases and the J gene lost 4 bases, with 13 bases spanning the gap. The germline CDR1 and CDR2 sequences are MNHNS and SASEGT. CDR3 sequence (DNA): TGTGCCAGCACTAGACAGGACGGTAATGAAAAACTGTTTTTT. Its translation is CASTRQDGNEKLFF.

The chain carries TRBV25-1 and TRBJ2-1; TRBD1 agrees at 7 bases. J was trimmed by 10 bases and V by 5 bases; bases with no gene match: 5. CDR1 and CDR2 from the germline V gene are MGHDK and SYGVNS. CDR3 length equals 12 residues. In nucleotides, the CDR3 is TGTGCCAGCAGTTCTACAGGGGAGGAGCAGTTCTTC. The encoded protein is CASSSTGEEQFF. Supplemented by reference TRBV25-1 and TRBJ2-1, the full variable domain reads EADIYQTPRYLVIGTGKKITLECSQTMGHDKMYWYQQDPGMELHLIHYSYGVNSTEKGDLSSESTVSRIRTEHFPLTLESARPSHTSQYLCASSSTGEEQFFGPGTRLTVL.

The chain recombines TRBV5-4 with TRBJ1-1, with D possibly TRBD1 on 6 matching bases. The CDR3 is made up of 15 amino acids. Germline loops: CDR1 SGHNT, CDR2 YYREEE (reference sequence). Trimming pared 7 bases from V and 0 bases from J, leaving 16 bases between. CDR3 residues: CASRIGGGVNTEAFF. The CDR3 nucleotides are TGTGCCAGCCGAATAGGAGGGGGGGTGAACACTGAAGCTTTCTTT.

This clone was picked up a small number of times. DNA for the CDR3: TGTGCCAGCAGCGTAGATATGAACACTGAAGCTTTCTTT. Translation: CASSVDMNTEAFF. The chain links TRBV9 to TRBJ1-1; no definite D call. Germline values: CDR1 SGDLS, CDR2 YYNGEE. V lost 0 bases to trimming and J lost 0 bases, with 3 bases between them. The CDR3 extends over 13 amino acids.

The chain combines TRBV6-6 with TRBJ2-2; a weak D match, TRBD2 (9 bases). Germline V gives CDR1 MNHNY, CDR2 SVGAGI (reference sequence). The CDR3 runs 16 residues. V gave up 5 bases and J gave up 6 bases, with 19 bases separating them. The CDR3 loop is CASSTGQGGGAGELFF. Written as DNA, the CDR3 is TGTGCCAGCAGTACAGGACAGGGCGGGGGGGCCGGGGAGCTGTTTTTT.

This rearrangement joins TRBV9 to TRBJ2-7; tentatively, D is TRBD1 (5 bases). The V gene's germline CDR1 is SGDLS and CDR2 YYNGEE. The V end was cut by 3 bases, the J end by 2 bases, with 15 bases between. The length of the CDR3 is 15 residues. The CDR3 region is CASSARAGPTYEQYF. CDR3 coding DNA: TGTGCCAGCAGCGCCAGGGCAGGGCCCACCTACGAGCAGTACTTC.

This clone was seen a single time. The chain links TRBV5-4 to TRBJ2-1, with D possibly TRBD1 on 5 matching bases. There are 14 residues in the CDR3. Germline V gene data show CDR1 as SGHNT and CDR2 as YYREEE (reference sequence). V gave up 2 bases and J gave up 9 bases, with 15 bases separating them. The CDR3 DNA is TGTGCCAGCAGCTTTTCAGGGAAGATCCGTGAGCAGTTCTTC. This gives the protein CASSFSGKIREQFF.

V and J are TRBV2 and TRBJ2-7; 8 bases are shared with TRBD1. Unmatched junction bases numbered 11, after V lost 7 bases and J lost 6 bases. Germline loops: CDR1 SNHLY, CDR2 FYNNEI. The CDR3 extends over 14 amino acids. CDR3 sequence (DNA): TGTGCCAGCAACCCACGGACAGGGACTGTCGAGCAGTACTTC. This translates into CASNPRTGTVEQYF.

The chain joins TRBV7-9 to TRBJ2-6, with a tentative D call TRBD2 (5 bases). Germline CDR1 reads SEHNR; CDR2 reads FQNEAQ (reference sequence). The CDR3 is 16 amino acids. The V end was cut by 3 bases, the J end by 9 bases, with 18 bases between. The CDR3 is CASSLDLTLGSNVLTF. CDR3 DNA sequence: TGTGCCAGCAGCTTGGACCTAACCCTAGGGAGCAACGTCCTGACTTTC.